This T cell receptor beta chain was sequenced in a study of T cell responses to AZD1222 COVID-19 vaccine. Study conclusions and caveats: White British people made up most donors, females outnumbered males, and clonal diversity was possibly underestimated. No day 14 peak samples; only post-peak repertoires were characterized. Vaccine-associated CD4 TCRs spanned spike, dominant at 160-218 and 743-854. When two AZD1222 doses had been given, Spike-specific TCR breadth and depth rose.

The germline V gene has CDR1 MNHEY and CDR2 SMNVEV (reference sequence). The V end lost 10 bases, the J end lost 3 bases, and 14 bases lay between the germline ends. This CDR3 region has 13 residues. With respect to this clone: Its specificity is not known.

The repertoire was sequenced with immunoSEQ multiplex PCR; TCRdb's copy has only in-frame clones and lacks some. The data hold 95,000 to 150,000 clones, with approximately 85% observed a single time. The chain links TRBV27 to TRBJ2-3; D possibly corresponds to TRBD2 (6 bases). The receptor comes from an adult in good health. The source material was peripheral blood, sampled on day 0 of AZD1222 vaccination. This chain's CDR3 is CATRRGYTDTQYF. Here the CDR3 DNA reads TGTGCCACTCGACGGGGGTATACAGATACGCAGTATTTT.